This entry lists 24 T cell receptor beta chains sequenced from one sample in a study of T-cell reconstitution after alpha-beta-depleted transplantation in children. Unique molecular identifiers were incorporated during preparation of the TCRbeta library. One entry per CDR3 protein, called by TCRdb with MiXCR from the PCR reads. This sample has hundreds of thousands of distinct CDR3 sequences, with around 16% found just once. The sample here was PBMCs from the stem cell graft donor, taken from the stem cell graft. These receptors were collected from a human donor who donated a stem cell graft to a child with acute myeloid leukemia.

This clonotype was counted many times. The J gene is TRBJ2-5, the V gene TRBV20-1; the match to TRBD2 covers 8 bases. J lost 4 bases, V lost 6 bases, and 7 bases had no gene match. CDR3 size: 13 residues. CDR1 is DFQATT, CDR2 SNEGSKA, per germline (reference sequence). The CDR3 coding sequence is TGCAGTGCCCCTGGACTAGCCGGAGAGACCCAGTACTTC. Translating it yields CSAPGLAGETQYF.

This clonotype was seen ten or more times. The V call is TRBV20-1, the J call TRBJ2-3; D not resolved. Germline V CDR1 and CDR2: DFQATT, SNEGSKA (reference sequence). The CDR3 is made up of 11 amino acids. Trimming stripped 5 bases from V and 2 bases from J, with 5 bases between. DNA of the CDR3: TGCAGTGCTCTTTCCACAGATACGCAGTATTTT. As protein: CSALSTDTQYF.

To note about this clonotype: This may arise from a read error, as a much more abundant clone is one base away. As the CDR3 is not closed by the conserved phenylalanine or tryptophan, this likely results from a read error. The gene calls are TRBV20-1 and TRBJ1-2; no reliable D call. This CDR3 has 13 residues. V was cut by 1 base and J by 1 base, with 7 bases left in between. Germline V CDR1 and CDR2: DFQATT, SNEGSKA (reference sequence). The DNA for the CDR3 is TGCAGTGCTAGAGTGGCATTTAACTATGGCTACACCTCC. Translation: CSARVAFNYGYTS.

V and J are TRBV30 and TRBJ1-1; the D gene is possibly TRBD1 (6 bases). This CDR3 comprises 17 residues. Trimming took 2 bases from V and 2 from J, leaving 21 bases between them. CDR1 and CDR2 (germline): GTSNPN, SVGIG (reference sequence). The CDR3 DNA reads TGTGCCTGGAGTTCACGGGACACCGGAACCTTTAACACTGAAGCTTTCTTT. Translated: CAWSSRDTGTFNTEAFF.

Many counts were recorded for this clonotype. The V and J genes are TRBV6-5 and TRBJ1-1; D perhaps matches TRBD1 (6 bases). CDR1 and CDR2 (germline): MNHEY, SVGAGI. Trimming shortened V by 5 bases and J by 7 bases, and 11 bases separated the two germline ends. CDR3 size: 12 residues. The CDR3 here is CASSPTGIEAFF. The CDR3 nucleotides read TGTGCCAGCAGTCCGACAGGCATTGAAGCTTTCTTT.

At least ten counts were recorded for this clonotype. This chain uses TRBV20-1 with TRBJ2-5; either TRBD1 or TRBD2 may fit D (6 bases each). V was pared by 8 bases and J by 9 bases, with 25 bases between. The germline V gene has CDR1 DFQATT and CDR2 SNEGSKA (reference sequence). The CDR3 sequence is 14 residues long. This CDR3 is CSFRQGTLGHAQYF. The CDR3 region has the DNA TGCAGTTTTAGGCAGGGGACTCTAGGGCATGCCCAGTACTTC.

The table lists this clonotype with many counts. This chain connects TRBV5-5 to TRBJ2-7, with TRBD1 matching over 8 bases. The CDR3 has 15 residues. Germline assignment: CDR1 SGHKS and CDR2 YYEKEE (reference sequence). V trimming: 2 bases; J trimming: 2 bases; junction bases outside the gene matches: 6. The CDR3 DNA is TGTGCCAGCAGCTTCGGACAGGGAACGACCTACGAGCAGTACTTC. Amino acids: CASSFGQGTTYEQYF.

This clonotype occurred a few times. V is TRBV7-9 and J is TRBJ2-1, with D unclear. There are 16 residues in the CDR3. Germline CDR1 and CDR2: SEHNR and FQNEAQ (reference sequence). Trimming removed 4 bases at V and 4 bases at J, with 17 bases between. CDR3 sequence reads: CASSSGYIRGYNEQFF. The CDR3 region has the DNA TGTGCCAGCAGCTCCGGATATATTCGTGGGTACAATGAGCAGTTCTTC.

The rearrangement joins TRBV7-9 to TRBJ2-3; no definite D call. The CDR3 loop spans 14 amino acids. V was trimmed by 3 bases and J by 6 bases, leaving 13 bases between them. The germline gives CDR1 SEHNR, CDR2 FQNEAQ (reference sequence). The CDR3 here is CASSFSSRADTQYF. Written as DNA, the CDR3 is TGTGCCAGCAGCTTTTCGTCCCGTGCTGATACGCAGTATTTT. Full variable domain (rest looked up from reference TRBV7-9 and TRBJ2-3): DTGVSQNPRHKITKRGQNVTFRCDPISEHNRLYWYRQTLGQGPEFLTYFQNEAQLEKSRLLSDRFSAERPKGSFSTLEIQRTEQGDSAMYLCASSFSSRADTQYFGPGTRLTVL.

This clonotype was seen only a few times. This chain connects TRBV5-5 to TRBJ2-1; D not certain. The CDR3 runs to 12 residues. Trimming left V 0 bases short and J 7 bases short, with 5 bases between. Germline V gene sequence: CDR1 SGHKS, CDR2 YYEKEE (reference sequence). In DNA, the CDR3 is TGTGCCAGCAGCTTGGCACAGAATGAGCAGTTCTTC. This sequence encodes CASSLAQNEQFF.

This chain connects TRBV6-2 or TRBV6-3 to TRBJ1-2, with D perhaps TRBD1 (6 bases). This CDR3 comprises 16 residues. CDR1 and CDR2 from the germline V gene are MNHEY and SVGEGT. Trimming stripped 7 bases from V and 5 bases from J, with 23 bases between. The CDR3 protein is CASTPQKDRRLYGYTF. The DNA of the CDR3 is TGTGCCAGCACCCCACAGAAGGACAGAAGATTGTATGGCTACACCTTC.

The chain links TRBV27 to TRBJ1-5, with 9 positions matching TRBD1. V lost 5 bases, J lost 1 base, and 3 bases stayed unmatched. Per the germline V gene, CDR1 is MNHEY and CDR2 is SMNVEV (reference sequence). The CDR3 consists of 15 residues. DNA of the CDR3: TGTGCCAGCAGTACAGGGGGCGCGAGCAATCAGCCCCAGCATTTT. Translating gives CASSTGGASNQPQHF.

This clonotype was counted only a few times. The chain carries TRBV20-1 and TRBJ2-7, with D possibly matching TRBD1 (6 bases). V lost 5 bases and J lost 0, with 11 bases in between. There are 13 residues in the CDR3. Germline V gene sequence: CDR1 DFQATT, CDR2 SNEGSKA (reference sequence). The CDR3 protein is CSASQGGSYEQYV. As DNA, the CDR3 is TGCAGTGCTTCCCAAGGGGGCTCCTACGAGCAGTACGTC.

Only one count was recorded for this clonotype. The gene calls are TRBV11-2 and TRBJ2-1; TRBD2 matches at 9 bases. This CDR3 contains 17 residues. Trimming took 6 bases from V and 3 from J; bases not matched to a gene: 12. CDR1 SGHAT and CDR2 FQNNGV come from the germline V gene. The CDR3, as DNA: TGTGCCAGCAGTTTCGATCGCGGGGGGGCCTACTACAATGAGCAGTTCTTC. Amino acid sequence: CASSFDRGGAYYNEQFF.

This clonotype was observed many times. In nucleotides, the CDR3 is TGCAGCGCCTATGGCCCGACTACTGGAAACACCATATATTTT. It specifies CSAYGPTTGNTIYF. This chain connects TRBV29-1 to TRBJ1-3; D not resolved. The CDR3 has 14 amino acids. The V gene lost 7 bases and the J gene lost 2 bases, with 15 bases spanning the gap. Germline CDR1 and CDR2: SQVTM and ANQGSEA.

This clonotype has a count of ten or more. This chain connects TRBV6-5 to TRBJ2-2; D remains unclear. Germline V gene data show CDR1 as MNHEY and CDR2 as SVGAGI. Trimming took off 2 bases at V and 3 bases at J, with 4 bases between the two ends. This CDR3 region has 13 residues. CDR3 DNA sequence: TGTGCCAGCAGTTACACAGACACCGGGGAGCTGTTTTTT. Translating it yields CASSYTDTGELFF.

The CDR3 loop is CASSPPAGTGYNEQFF. CDR3 in DNA: TGTGCCAGCAGCCCCCCCGCCGGGACAGGGTACAATGAGCAGTTCTTC. The chain couples TRBV7-9 to TRBJ2-1; 9 nucleotides match TRBD1. Germline values: CDR1 SEHNR, CDR2 FQNEAQ (reference sequence). This CDR3 has 16 amino acids. The trim removed 5 bases at V and 4 bases at J, leaving 9 bases unmatched.

This clonotype was found many times. The chain joins TRBV20-1 to TRBJ2-2, with D perhaps matching TRBD2 (5 bases). Per the germline V gene, CDR1 is DFQATT and CDR2 is SNEGSKA (reference sequence). The length of the CDR3 is 13 residues. V was cut by 3 bases and J by 1 base, with 6 bases left in between. The DNA for the CDR3 is TGCAGTGCTAGGGAGGAGAACACCGGGGAGCTGTTTTTT. Amino acids: CSAREENTGELFF.

This clonotype was found many times. The DNA for the CDR3 is TGTGCCAGCACGGGACACCTATACAATGAGCAGTTCTTC. This translates into CASTGHLYNEQFF. V usage is TRBV5-5 and J usage is TRBJ2-1; TRBD1 is a possible D gene (6 bases). Per the germline V gene, CDR1 is SGHKS and CDR2 is YYEKEE (reference sequence). The V end lost 6 bases, the J end lost 4 bases, and 11 bases lay between the germline ends. The CDR3 sequence is 13 residues long. The full variable domain, with the rest looked up from reference TRBV5-5 and TRBJ2-1, is DAGVTQSPTHLIKTRGQQVTLRCSPISGHKSVSWYQQVLGQGPQFIFQYYEKEERGRGNFPDRFSARQFPNYSSELNVNALLLGDSALYLCASTGHLYNEQFFGPGTRLTVL.

In its sample, this clonotype was seen many times. This chain links TRBV7-2 with TRBJ2-7; D ambiguous. CDR3 length: 15 amino acids. Deletions cut 2 bases from V and 4 bases from J, with 15 bases between. In germline, CDR1 is SGHTA, CDR2 FQGNSA. This CDR3 reads CASSLRIPEPYEQYF. The CDR3 DNA sequence: TGTGCCAGCAGCTTACGTATACCCGAACCTTACGAGCAGTACTTC.

The table lists this clonotype with many counts. This sequence joins TRBV9 and TRBJ1-1; the D is unclear. The CDR3 length is 14 residues. The germline CDR1 and CDR2 sequences are SGDLS and YYNGEE. Trimming stripped 1 base from V and 0 bases from J, with 7 bases between. The CDR3 DNA sequence: TGTGCCAGCAGCGTAACGGTCATGAACACTGAAGCTTTCTTT. Amino acids: CASSVTVMNTEAFF.

This clonotype was detected ten times or more. V and J are TRBV29-1 and TRBJ1-1; D is uncertain. This CDR3 region has 11 residues. Trimming removed 6 bases at V and 3 bases at J, with 8 bases between. Germline CDR1 SQVTM, CDR2 ANQGSEA. CDR3 bases: TGCAGCGTCGAAAGCTACACTGAAGCTTTCTTT. Amino acid sequence: CSVESYTEAFF.

This clonotype was found many times. The chain joins TRBV20-1 to TRBJ1-3; tentatively, D is TRBD1 (6 bases). CDR1 and CDR2 (germline): DFQATT, SNEGSKA (reference sequence). The CDR3 runs 14 residues. V lost 5 bases to trimming and J lost 2 bases, with 13 bases between them. The CDR3 sequence: CSAPTGTTGNTIYF. The DNA for the CDR3 is TGCAGTGCTCCAACCGGGACAACTGGAAACACCATATATTTT.

This clonotype was seen a few times. This rearrangement joins TRBV20-1 to TRBJ2-1; 11 nucleotides align to TRBD2. The CDR3 length is 15 residues. With V trimmed by 0 bases and J by 10 bases, 8 bases remained unmatched. Germline CDR1 is DFQATT and CDR2 is SNEGSKA (reference sequence). The CDR3 sequence: CSARDRLAGGWEQFF. The CDR3 DNA sequence: TGCAGTGCTAGAGATCGCCTAGCGGGGGGATGGGAGCAGTTCTTC.